This T cell receptor beta chain emerged from a study of T cells in Graves' hyperthyroidism and ophthalmopathy. This CDR3 is built from 14 residues. Germline V gene lookup returns CDR1 MNHNS and CDR2 SASEGT. V was trimmed by 3 bases and J by 1 base, leaving 9 bases between them. Regions amplified from RNA transcripts were the TCR beta CDR3 regions. The HTBI set primed first-round TCR CDR3 RT-PCR. Each CDR3 protein gets one entry after TCRdb re-called the multiplex PCR reads with MiXCR. The repertoire holds about 380,000 distinct CDR3 sequences, with about 14% as singletons. The rearrangement links TRBV6-1 to TRBJ1-1, with D tentatively TRBD1 (5 bases). The sample comprised blood. This clonotype originated in a man aged 25 to 40 with Graves' hyperthyroidism that later progressed to Graves' ophthalmopathy. DNA of the CDR3: TGTGCCAGCAGTGACAGGGTTGGGAACACTGAAGCTTTCTTT. It encodes CASSDRVGNTEAFF.